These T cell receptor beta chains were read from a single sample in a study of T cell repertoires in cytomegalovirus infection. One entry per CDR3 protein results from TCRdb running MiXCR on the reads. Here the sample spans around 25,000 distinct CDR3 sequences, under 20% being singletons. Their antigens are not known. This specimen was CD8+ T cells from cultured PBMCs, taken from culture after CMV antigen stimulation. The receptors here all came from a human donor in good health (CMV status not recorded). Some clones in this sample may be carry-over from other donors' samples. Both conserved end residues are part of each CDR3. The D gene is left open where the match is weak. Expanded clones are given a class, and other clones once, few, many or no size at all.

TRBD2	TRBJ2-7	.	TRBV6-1	TGTGCCAGCCGGACTAGCGGGAGTGACGAGCAGTACTTC	CASRTSGSDEQYF
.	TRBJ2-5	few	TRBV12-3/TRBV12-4	TGTGCCAGCAGTTCGGGCCGGTGGGTCGGCGTTGGCCAAGAGACCCAGTACTTC	CASSSGRWVGVGQETQYF
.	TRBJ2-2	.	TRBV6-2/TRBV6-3	TGTGCCAGCAGAGGACCACCCGGACTGCTAAACACCGGGGAGCTGTTTTTT	CASRGPPGLLNTGELFF
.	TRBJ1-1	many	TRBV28	TGTGCCAGCAGTTTACTCAAGAACACTGAAGCTTTCTTT	CASSLLKNTEAFF
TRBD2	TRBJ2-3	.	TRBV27	TGTGCCAGCAGTTTAGTTCGGGCGGGAGGGCCCGATACGCAGTATTTT	CASSLVRAGGPDTQYF
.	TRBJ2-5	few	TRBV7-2	TGTGCCAGCAGCGTAAGACTAGAAGAGACCCAGTACTTC	CASSVRLEETQYF
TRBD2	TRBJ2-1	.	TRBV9	TGTGCCAGCAGCGCCCGGGGGGTTGGTGGTAATGAGCAGTTCTTC	CASSARGVGGNEQFF
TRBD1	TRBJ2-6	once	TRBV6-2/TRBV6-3	TGTGCCAGCAGTTATTCCGGACAGGGGTTGTTAGAAGGGGCCAACGTCCTGACTTTC	CASSYSGQGLLEGANVLTF
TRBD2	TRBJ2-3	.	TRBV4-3	TGCGCCAGCAGCCAGGGACTAGCGGGAGCCACCTTCACAGATACGCAGTATTTT	CASSQGLAGATFTDTQYF
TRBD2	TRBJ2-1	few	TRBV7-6	TGTGCCAGCAGCTTAAGGACGGGAGGGGATGAGCAGTTCTTC	CASSLRTGGDEQFF
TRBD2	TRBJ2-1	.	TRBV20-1	TGCAGTGCTAGAGATTTTACTAGCGGGAGTGGACATGAGCAGTTCTTC	CSARDFTSGSGHEQFF
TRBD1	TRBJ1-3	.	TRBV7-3	TGTGCCAGCAGAAACTCACGACAGGGGGCCTATGGAAACACCATATATTTT	CASRNSRQGAYGNTIYF
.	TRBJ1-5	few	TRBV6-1	TGTGCCAGCAGTGTTTTGCTCGTGGCCAATCAGCCCCAGCATTTT	CASSVLLVANQPQHF
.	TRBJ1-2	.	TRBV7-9	TGTGCCAGCAGTTCCGTCAGGGCCAGCTCTAACTATGGCTACACCTTC	CASSSVRASSNYGYTF
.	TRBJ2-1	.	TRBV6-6	TGTGCCAGCAGTTACGGTACTTTCCCTTTGGATGAGCAGTTCTTC	CASSYGTFPLDEQFF
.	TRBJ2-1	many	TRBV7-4	TGTGCCAGCAGCTTATCTGCTAGACCCTCCTACAATGAGCAGTTCTTC	CASSLSARPSYNEQFF
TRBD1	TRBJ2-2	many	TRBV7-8	TGTGCCAGCAGCCTCCTCTCGGGACAGGGGACGAGGACCGAGCTGTTTTTT	CASSLLSGQGTRTELFF
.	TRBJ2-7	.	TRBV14	TGTGCCAGCAGCCAAGATAGCGCGGGGAGCTCCTACGAGCAGTACTTC	CASSQDSAGSSYEQYF
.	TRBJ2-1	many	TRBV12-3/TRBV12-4	TGTGCCAGCAGTTTAAATGGGGCGGGAAGGGGGCGGTCCTACAATGAGCAGTTCTTC	CASSLNGAGRGRSYNEQFF
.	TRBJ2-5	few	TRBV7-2	TGTGCCAGCAGCTTAGTAATAGATTTAGGCCAAGAGACCCAGTACTTC	CASSLVIDLGQETQYF
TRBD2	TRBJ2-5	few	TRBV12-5	TGTGCTAGTGGCACCCGACTAGCGGGGTTCCAAGAGACCCAGTACTTC	CASGTRLAGFQETQYF
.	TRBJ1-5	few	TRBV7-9	TGTGCCAGCGGGGGAGGGCTCAATCAGCCCCAGCATTTT	CASGGGLNQPQHF
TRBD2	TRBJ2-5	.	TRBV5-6	TGTGCCAGCAGCCCCAGGACTAGCGGGGGCCAAGAGACCCAGTACTTC	CASSPRTSGGQETQYF
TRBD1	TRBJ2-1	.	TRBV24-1	TGTGCCACCAGTGAACGCGGACAGGGTAGGGATGAGCAGTTCTTC	CATSERGQGRDEQFF
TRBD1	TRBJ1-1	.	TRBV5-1	TGCGCCAGCAGCTGGGACAGAAACACTGAAGCTTTCTTT	CASSWDRNTEAFF
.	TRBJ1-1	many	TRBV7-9	TGTGCCAGCAGCTTTGGGGGGCCAAGGACTGAAGCTTTCTTT	CASSFGGPRTEAFF
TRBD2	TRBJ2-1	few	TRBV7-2	TGTGCCAGCAGCCGCCCGGGACTAGCAAGGAATGAGCAGTTCTTC	CASSRPGLARNEQFF
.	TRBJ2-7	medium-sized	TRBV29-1	TGCAGCGTTGAGAAGTCCTACGAGCAGTACTTC	CSVEKSYEQYF
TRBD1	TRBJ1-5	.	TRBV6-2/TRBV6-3	TGTGCCAGCAGCCTGGGGACAGGGTTGCTTGTTGGCAATCAGCCCCAGCATTTT	CASSLGTGLLVGNQPQHF
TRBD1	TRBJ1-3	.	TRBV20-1	TGCAGTGCTAGTCCGACAGGGTCTGGAAACACCATATATTTT	CSASPTGSGNTIYF
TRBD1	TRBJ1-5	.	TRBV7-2	TGTGCCAGCAGCTTATTGGACAGGGGAGATCAGCCCCAGCATTTT	CASSLLDRGDQPQHF
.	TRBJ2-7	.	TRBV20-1	TGCAGTGCTAGAGAGCCCAGTTCCTACGAGCAGTACTTC	CSAREPSSYEQYF